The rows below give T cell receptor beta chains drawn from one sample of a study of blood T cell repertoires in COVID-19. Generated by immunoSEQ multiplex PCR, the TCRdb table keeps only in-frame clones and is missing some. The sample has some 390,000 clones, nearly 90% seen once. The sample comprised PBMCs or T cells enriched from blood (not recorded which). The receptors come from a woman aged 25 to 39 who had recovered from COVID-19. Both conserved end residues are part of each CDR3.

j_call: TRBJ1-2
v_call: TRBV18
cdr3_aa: CASSDRGYYGYTF

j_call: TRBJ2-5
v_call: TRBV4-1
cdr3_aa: CASSQDRGPGQLQETQYF

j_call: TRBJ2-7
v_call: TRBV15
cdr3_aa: CATSRNRGHEQYF

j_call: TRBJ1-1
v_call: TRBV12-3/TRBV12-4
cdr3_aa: CASSFQSEAFF

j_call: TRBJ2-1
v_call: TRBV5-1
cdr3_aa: CASSFAGGEFGWNNEQFF

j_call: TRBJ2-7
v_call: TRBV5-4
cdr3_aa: CASSPASGSYEQYF

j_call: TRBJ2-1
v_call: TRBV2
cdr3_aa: CASSRGGITYNEQFF

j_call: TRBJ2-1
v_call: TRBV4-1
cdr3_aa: CASSQDPRVNEQFF

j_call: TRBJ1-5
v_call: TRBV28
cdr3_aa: CASRLTDSNQPQHF

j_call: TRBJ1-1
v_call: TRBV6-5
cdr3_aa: CASSTLTDNTEAFF

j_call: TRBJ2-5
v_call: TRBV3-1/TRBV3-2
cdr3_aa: CASSQGGTLAGGPRETQYF

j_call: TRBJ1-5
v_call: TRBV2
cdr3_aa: CASSATGASNQPQHF

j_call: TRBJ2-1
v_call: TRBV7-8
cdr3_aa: CASSLGRTSEYNEQFF

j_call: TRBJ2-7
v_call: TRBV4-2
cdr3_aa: CASSQESVAGSSYEQYF

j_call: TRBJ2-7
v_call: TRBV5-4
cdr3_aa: CASSHSTSGRAHEQYF

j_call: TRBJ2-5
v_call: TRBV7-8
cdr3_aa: CASSKNRVKQGRKETQYF

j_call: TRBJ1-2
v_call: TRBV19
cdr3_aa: CASSTPFTF

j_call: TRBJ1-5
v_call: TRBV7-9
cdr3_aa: CASSFEYSNQPQHF

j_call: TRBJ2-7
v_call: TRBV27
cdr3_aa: CASSSHRDRGDEQYF

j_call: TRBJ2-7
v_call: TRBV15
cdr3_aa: CATRGHIDSYEQYF

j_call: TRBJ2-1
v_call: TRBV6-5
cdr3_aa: CASRLAGAGYNEQFF

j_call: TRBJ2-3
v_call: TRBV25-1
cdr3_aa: CASSELGRGSSTDTQYF

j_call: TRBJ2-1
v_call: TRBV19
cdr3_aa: CASRSIGQGKFNEQFF

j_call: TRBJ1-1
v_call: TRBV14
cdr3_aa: CASSQEIGVMNTEAFF

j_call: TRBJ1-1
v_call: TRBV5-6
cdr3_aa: CASSWGVNTEAFF

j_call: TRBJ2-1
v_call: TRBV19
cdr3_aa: CASTPPSGSYNEQFF

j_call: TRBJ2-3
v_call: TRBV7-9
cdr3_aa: CASSRVIGGVLGTQYF

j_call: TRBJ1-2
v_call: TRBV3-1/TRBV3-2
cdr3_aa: CASSQVRDYGYTF

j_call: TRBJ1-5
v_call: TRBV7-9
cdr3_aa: CASSPGDRHQYSNQPQHF

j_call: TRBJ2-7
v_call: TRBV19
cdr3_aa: CASRGQGAYEQYF

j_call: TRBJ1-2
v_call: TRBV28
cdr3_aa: CASSSRNRGLRGYTF

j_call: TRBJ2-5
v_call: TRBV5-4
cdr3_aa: CASSLISRETQYF

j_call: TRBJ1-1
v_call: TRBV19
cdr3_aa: CASMIRANTEAFF

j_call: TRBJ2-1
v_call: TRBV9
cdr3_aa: CASSVGGMGVRNEQFF

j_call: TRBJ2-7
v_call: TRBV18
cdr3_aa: CASSPSTGKRYEQYF

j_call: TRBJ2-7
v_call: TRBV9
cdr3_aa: CASSPRFSTEQYF

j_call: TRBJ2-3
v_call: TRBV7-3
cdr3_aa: CASSPTRVLAGETDTQYF

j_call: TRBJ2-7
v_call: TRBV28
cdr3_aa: CASSVTLGTGTYEQYF

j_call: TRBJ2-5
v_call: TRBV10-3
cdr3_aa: CAIRAGTEETQYF

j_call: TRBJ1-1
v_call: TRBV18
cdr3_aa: CASSPKMVTEAEAFF

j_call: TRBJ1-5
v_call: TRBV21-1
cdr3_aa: CASSNGDRVVNQPQHF

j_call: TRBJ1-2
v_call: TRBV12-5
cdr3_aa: CASGLLYRDSLNYGYTF

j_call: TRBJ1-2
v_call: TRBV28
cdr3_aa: CASSTDRALYGYTF

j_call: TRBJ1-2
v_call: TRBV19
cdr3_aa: CASSTGTYGYTF